Presented here are 21 T cell receptor beta chains from one specimen sequenced in a study of beta chain features in type 1 diabetes listed by TCRdb under 2018. General findings and caveats noted by the study authors: A moderate but significant shortening of TCRB CDR3 length was observed in type 1 diabetes patients in all four CD4+ subsets.

Antigens of these TCRs are unknown. The library was prepared using the immunoSEQ multiplex PCR assay. The High Capacity cDNA Reverse Transcription Kit was used to reverse transcribe all of the isolated RNA, meaning that expressed TCRB transcripts were what got sequenced. TCRdb re-hosts the immuneACCESS table, in-frame sequences only. Its copies lack some clones; in the studies checked, an unresolved V gene accounts for under half of them, and the cause for the rest is not known. The sample table lists more than 150,000 clones, around 9% of them with a count of one. 0.7% of the sample is held by the ten biggest clonotypes. The material sequenced was central memory CD4+ T cells from blood. The receptors derive from a young woman with type 1 diabetes.

The chain's CDR3 is CAWSVGQGPNEKLFF. CDR3 DNA: TGTGCCTGGAGTGTAGGGCAGGGGCCTAATGAAAAACTGTTTTTT. The genes are TRBV30 and TRBJ1-4; possible D gene TRBD1, 6 bases. CDR3 length: 15 residues. Germline loops: CDR1 GTSNPN, CDR2 SVGIG (reference sequence). Trimming took 0 bases from V and 3 from J, leaving 11 bases between them.

This clone turned up a few times. The chain combines TRBV11-2 with TRBJ1-5; 7 nucleotides align to TRBD1. Germline assignment: CDR1 SGHAT and CDR2 FQNNGV. The CDR3 sequence is 16 residues long. V gave up 5 bases and J gave up 4 bases; unmatched junction bases: 11. The CDR3 protein is CASSPGGGMGNQPQHF. The CDR3 DNA is TGTGCCAGCAGCCCAGGGGGAGGCATGGGAAATCAGCCCCAGCATTTT.

On this clone itself: This sample also contains other DNA sequences that code for the same CDR3. The rearrangement links TRBV20-1 to TRBJ2-7, with D uncertain. V lost 3 bases and J lost 4, with 7 bases in between. The CDR3 is 11 amino acids. The germline V gene encodes CDR1 DFQATT and CDR2 SNEGSKA (reference sequence). In nucleotides, the CDR3 is TGCAGTGCTAGCTCAGGTTACGAGCAGTACTTC. It is translated as CSASSGYEQYF.

The V gene is TRBV7-9, the J gene TRBJ2-7, with TRBD1 identical over 7 bases. The CDR3 contains 13 residues. Trimming removed 10 bases from V and 0 bases from J; junction bases left unmatched: 6. The germline CDR1 and CDR2 sequences are SEHNR and FQNEAQ (reference sequence). The CDR3 DNA reads as TGTGCCACCTCAACAGGGGCCTCCTACGAGCAGTACTTC. Amino acid sequence: CATSTGASYEQYF. Based on the CDR3 plus reference TRBV7-9 and TRBJ2-7, the full variable domain is DTGVSQNPRHKITKRGQNVTFRCDPISEHNRLYWYRQTLGQGPEFLTYFQNEAQLEKSRLLSDRFSAERPKGSFSTLEIQRTEQGDSAMYLCATSTGASYEQYFGPGTRLTVT.

This clone occurred a few times. This chain joins TRBV5-1 and TRBJ2-1; a weak D match, TRBD1 (7 bases). This CDR3 comprises 14 residues. The V and J ends lost 6 bases and 4 bases respectively, with 14 bases between them. Germline CDR1 is SGHRS and CDR2 is YFSETQ. The CDR3 DNA sequence: TGCGCCAGCACTCCCCAGGGGGGTTACAATGAGCAGTTCTTC. This codes for CASTPQGGYNEQFF.

The chain recombines TRBV29-1 with TRBJ2-7; D is unclear. The CDR3 consists of 12 residues. Germline V lookup: CDR1 SQVTM, CDR2 ANQGSEA. The V end was cut by 5 bases, the J end by 0 bases, with 8 bases between. The CDR3 region has the DNA TGCAGCGTTAAAGGGCCCTCCTACGAGCAGTACTTC. This gives the protein CSVKGPSYEQYF.

This clone was found a few times. The V and J genes are TRBV5-1 and TRBJ2-7; TRBD2 matches at 7 bases. This CDR3 has 15 residues. V lost 0 bases, J lost 5 bases, and 8 bases stayed unmatched. Germline CDR1 is SGHRS and CDR2 is YFSETQ. DNA for the CDR3: TGCGCCAGCAGCTTGGCGGCTAGCGGTGAAGACGAGCAGTACTTC. Protein product: CASSLAASGEDEQYF.

This clone was seen repeatedly, ten times or more. The chain is built from TRBV30 and TRBJ2-1, with 7 nucleotides matching TRBD2. The germline gives CDR1 GTSNPN, CDR2 SVGIG (reference sequence). Trimming took 1 base from V and 10 from J; bases not matched to a gene: 4. This CDR3 is 12 amino acids long. The CDR3 DNA reads as TGTGCCTGGAGTGGTAGCGGGTTGGAGCAGTTCTTC. It translates to CAWSGSGLEQFF.

J is TRBJ2-7 and V is TRBV4-1; the match to TRBD1 covers 10 bases. The germline gives CDR1 MGHRA, CDR2 YSYEKL. V trimming: 4 bases; J trimming: 1 base; junction bases outside the gene matches: 4. The CDR3 totals 15 residues. For the CDR3, the DNA is TGCGCCAGCAGCCTAGGACAGGGGGTATCCTACGAGCAGTACTTC. Translation gives CASSLGQGVSYEQYF.

This clone has just a few counts. J is TRBJ2-3 and V is TRBV5-4; D call uncertain. V lost 0 bases to trimming and J lost 6 bases, with 8 bases between them. CDR3 length: 13 residues. Looked up from germline, CDR1 is SGHNT and CDR2 is YYREEE (reference sequence). The CDR3 region has the DNA TGTGCCAGCAGCTTGGACCTCGGGGATACGCAGTATTTT. Translating it yields CASSLDLGDTQYF. The entire variable domain, with the rest obtained from reference TRBV5-4 and TRBJ2-3, is as follows: ETGVTQSPTHLIKTRGQQVTLRCSSQSGHNTVSWYQQALGQGPQFIFQYYREEENGRGNFPPRFSGLQFPNYSSELNVNALELDDSALYLCASSLDLGDTQYFGPGTRLTVL.

This chain uses TRBV21-1 with TRBJ2-1; the table's D gene call, TRBD2, was not cross checked with the DNA. TRBV21-1 is a known pseudogene. The CDR3 has 16 amino acids. The CDR3 DNA follows: TGTGCCAGCAGCAGTCCGGCTCCGGGAGGGTACAATGAGCAGTTCTTC. Translation gives CASSSPAPGGYNEQFF.

This chain connects TRBV29-1 to TRBJ1-1; D call uncertain. Trimming cost V 6 bases and J 7 bases, with 9 bases left between them. CDR3 length equals 10 residues. Germline CDR1 reads SQVTM; CDR2 reads ANQGSEA. CDR3 in amino acids: CSVGDYEAFF. In DNA form, the CDR3 reads TGCAGCGTCGGAGATTATGAAGCTTTCTTT.

This chain connects TRBV28 to TRBJ2-7; 7 bases are a match to TRBD1. Germline CDR1 and CDR2: MDHEN and SYDVKM. J lost 2 bases, V lost 5 bases, and 3 bases had no gene match. This CDR3 has 13 amino acids. CDR3 in amino acids: CASSLGQTYEQYF. For the CDR3, the DNA is TGTGCCAGCAGTCTGGGACAGACCTACGAGCAGTACTTC.

This clone was counted only a few times. This sequence joins TRBV18 and TRBJ2-1; no definite D call. Looked up from germline, CDR1 is KGHSH and CDR2 is LQKENI. Trimming pared 3 bases from V and 8 bases from J, leaving 11 bases between. The CDR3 runs to 13 residues. CDR3 in amino acids: CASSPIASDEQFF. Here the CDR3 DNA reads TGTGCCAGCTCACCTATTGCCTCGGATGAGCAGTTCTTC.

The chain employs TRBV6-5 and TRBJ1-1; D unclear. The CDR3 is made up of 13 amino acids. V shed 1 base and J shed 1 base, with 4 bases lying between them. Germline V gene lookup returns CDR1 MNHEY and CDR2 SVGAGI. The CDR3 here is CASSYLANTEAFF. The CDR3 DNA follows: TGTGCCAGCAGTTACTTGGCGAACACTGAAGCTTTCTTT.

This chain joins TRBV29-1 and TRBJ1-1; 8 nucleotides match TRBD1. CDR3 length equals 13 residues. The germline V gene has CDR1 SQVTM and CDR2 ANQGSEA. J gave up 4 bases and V 6 bases, and 7 bases lay outside the gene matches. The CDR3 loop reads CSVVTGGGTEAFF. The DNA for the CDR3 is TGCAGCGTCGTTACAGGGGGAGGCACTGAAGCTTTCTTT.

In its sample, this clone was seen a few times. The chain links TRBV4-2 to TRBJ2-7; weak D call: TRBD2 (5 bases). CDR3 length: 14 amino acids. Germline CDR1 reads LGHNA; CDR2 reads YNFKEQ. V was cut by 4 bases and J by 0 bases, with 10 bases left in between. The CDR3 nucleotides read TGTGCCAGCAGCCCCCGACTATCCTCCTACGAGCAGTACTTC. It translates to CASSPRLSSYEQYF.

This clone was found a few times. The rearrangement uses TRBV4-1 and TRBJ1-1; possible D gene TRBD1, 5 bases. Germline values: CDR1 MGHRA, CDR2 YSYEKL. This CDR3 has 15 amino acids. Trimming removed 4 bases from V and 0 bases from J, with 12 bases in between. CDR3: CASSPRDFLNTEAFF. CDR3 nucleotides: TGCGCCAGCAGCCCGAGGGACTTTTTGAACACTGAAGCTTTCTTT.

The table lists this clone with a few counts. J is TRBJ1-5 and V is TRBV30, with D possibly TRBD1 on 6 matching bases. V was shortened by 3 bases and J by 15 bases, with 24 bases between the two germline ends. There are 14 residues in the CDR3. Germline loops: CDR1 GTSNPN, CDR2 SVGIG (reference sequence). The CDR3 nucleotides are TGTGCCTGGAGGTCCCCTTGGGAGACAGGCCATCCGCATTTT. It yields the protein CAWRSPWETGHPHF.

The CDR3 bases are TGTGCCAGCAGCCCTTGGGGGGGGAGGAGCACAGATACGCAGTATTTT. It is translated as CASSPWGGRSTDTQYF. The chain recombines TRBV14 with TRBJ2-3, with 7 bases that match TRBD2. There are 16 residues in the CDR3. The ends lost 4 bases at V and 0 bases at J; junction bases unmatched: 7. Germline V gene data show CDR1 as SGHDN and CDR2 as FVKESK.

CDR3: CAWMGQDYEKLFF. CDR3 sequence (DNA): TGTGCCTGGATGGGACAGGACTATGAAAAACTGTTTTTT. The gene calls are TRBV30 and TRBJ1-4, with 8 positions matching TRBD1. The CDR3 has 13 residues. The J segment lost 6 bases and the V segment lost 4 bases, leaving 4 bases of the junction unmatched. Germline CDR1 GTSNPN, CDR2 SVGIG (reference sequence).